The clone carrying this TCR beta chain has only a few counts. The trim removed 0 bases at V and 7 bases at J, leaving 6 bases unmatched. Germline CDR1 reads SGHTS; CDR2 reads YDEGEE. This CDR3 spans 14 amino acids. The record originates from a study of blood T cell repertoires in COVID-19. The protocol was immunoSEQ multiplex PCR, while the TCRdb copy is restricted to in-frame clones and leaves out a portion. The sample includes some 140,000 clones, roughly 83% of them seen just once. The sequence came from a woman in her 70s with COVID-19, enrolled during active disease. Sequenced: peripheral blood. The chain couples TRBV5-8 to TRBJ1-2; the match to TRBD1 covers 7 bases. The CDR3 loop reads CASSLGYYRGGYTF. CDR3 bases: TGTGCCAGCAGCTTGGGATATTACAGGGGTGGCTACACCTTC.